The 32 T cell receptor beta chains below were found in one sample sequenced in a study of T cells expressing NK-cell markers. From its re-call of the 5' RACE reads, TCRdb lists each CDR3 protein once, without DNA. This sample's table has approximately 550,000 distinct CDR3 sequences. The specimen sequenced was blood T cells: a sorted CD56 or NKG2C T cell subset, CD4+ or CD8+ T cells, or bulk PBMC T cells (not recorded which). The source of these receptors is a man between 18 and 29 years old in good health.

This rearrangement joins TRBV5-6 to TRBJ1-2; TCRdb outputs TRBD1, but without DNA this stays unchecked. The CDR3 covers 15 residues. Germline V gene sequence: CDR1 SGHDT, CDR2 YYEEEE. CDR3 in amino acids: CASSFGDGTKYGYTF. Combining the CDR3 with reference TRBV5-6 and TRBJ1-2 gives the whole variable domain DAGVTQSPTHLIKTRGQQVTLRCSPKSGHDTVSWYQQALGQGPQFIFQYYEEEERQRGNFPDRFSGHQFPNYSSELNVNALLLGDSALYLCASSFGDGTKYGYTFGSGTRLTVV.

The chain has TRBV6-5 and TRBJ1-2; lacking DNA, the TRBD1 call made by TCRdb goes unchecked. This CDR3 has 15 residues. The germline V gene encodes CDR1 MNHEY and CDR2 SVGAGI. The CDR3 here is CASSYSWDAKAGYTF.

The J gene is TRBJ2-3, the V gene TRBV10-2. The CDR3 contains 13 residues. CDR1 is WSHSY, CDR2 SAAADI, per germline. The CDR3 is CASSVPSTDTQYF.

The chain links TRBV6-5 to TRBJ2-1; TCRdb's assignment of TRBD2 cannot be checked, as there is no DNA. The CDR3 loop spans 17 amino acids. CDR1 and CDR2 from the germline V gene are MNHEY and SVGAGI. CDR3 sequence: CASSYDINSGSNNEQFF.

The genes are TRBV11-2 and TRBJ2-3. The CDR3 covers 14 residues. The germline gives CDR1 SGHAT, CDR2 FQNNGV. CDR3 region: CASSSLLSTDTQYF. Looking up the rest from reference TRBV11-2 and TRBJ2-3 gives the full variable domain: EAGVAQSPRYKIIEKRQSVAFWCNPISGHATLYWYQQILGQGPKLLIQFQNNGVVDDSQLPKDRFSAERLKGVDSTLKIQPAKLEDSAVYLCASSSLLSTDTQYFGPGTRLTVL.

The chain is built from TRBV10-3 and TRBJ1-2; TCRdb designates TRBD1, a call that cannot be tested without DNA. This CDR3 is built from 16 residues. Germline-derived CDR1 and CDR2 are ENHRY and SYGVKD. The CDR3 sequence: CAISATGTGNNYGYTF.

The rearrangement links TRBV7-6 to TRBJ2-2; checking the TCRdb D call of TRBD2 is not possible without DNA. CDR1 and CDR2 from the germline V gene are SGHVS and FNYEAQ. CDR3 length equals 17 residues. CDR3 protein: CASREAEGFSRTGELFF. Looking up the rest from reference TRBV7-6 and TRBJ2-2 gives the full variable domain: GAGVSQSPRYKVTKRGQDVALRCDPISGHVSLYWYRQALGQGPEFLTYFNYEAQQDKSGLPNDRFSAERPEGSISTLTIQRTEQRDSAMYRCASREAEGFSRTGELFFGEGSRLTVL.

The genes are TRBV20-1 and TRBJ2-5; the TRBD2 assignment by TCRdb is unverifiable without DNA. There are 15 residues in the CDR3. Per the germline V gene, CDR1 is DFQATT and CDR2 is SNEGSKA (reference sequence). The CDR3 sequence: CSAYGPSLPKETQYF.

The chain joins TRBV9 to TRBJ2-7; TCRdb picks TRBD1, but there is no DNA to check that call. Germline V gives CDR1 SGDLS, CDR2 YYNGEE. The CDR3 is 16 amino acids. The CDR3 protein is CASSPYSGTAAYEQYF.

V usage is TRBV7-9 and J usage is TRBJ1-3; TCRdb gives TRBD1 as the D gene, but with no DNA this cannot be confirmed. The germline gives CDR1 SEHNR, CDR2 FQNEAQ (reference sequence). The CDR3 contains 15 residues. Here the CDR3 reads CASSLGHGVGNTIYF.

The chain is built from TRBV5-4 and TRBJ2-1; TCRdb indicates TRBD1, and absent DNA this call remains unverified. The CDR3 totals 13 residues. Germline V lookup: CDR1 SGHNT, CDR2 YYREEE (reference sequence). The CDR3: CATVEPGKNEQFF.

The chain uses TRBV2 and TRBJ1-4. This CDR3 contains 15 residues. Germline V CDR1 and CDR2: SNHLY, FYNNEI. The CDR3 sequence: CASSGQGPSSEKLFF.

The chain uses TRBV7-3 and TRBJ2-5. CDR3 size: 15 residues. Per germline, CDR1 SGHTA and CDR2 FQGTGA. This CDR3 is CASSVRTGHQETQYF.

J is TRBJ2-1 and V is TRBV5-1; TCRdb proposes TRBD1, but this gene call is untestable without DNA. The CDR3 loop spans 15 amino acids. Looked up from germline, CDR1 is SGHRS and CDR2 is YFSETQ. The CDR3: CASSAPEEHNNEQFF.

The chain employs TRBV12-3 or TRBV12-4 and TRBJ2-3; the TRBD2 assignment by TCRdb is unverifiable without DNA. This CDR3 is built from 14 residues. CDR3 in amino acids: CASRSRPSPNTQYF.

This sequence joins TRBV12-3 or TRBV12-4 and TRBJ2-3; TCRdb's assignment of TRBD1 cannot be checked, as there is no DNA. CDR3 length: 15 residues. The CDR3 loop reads CASSERDRGTDTQYF.

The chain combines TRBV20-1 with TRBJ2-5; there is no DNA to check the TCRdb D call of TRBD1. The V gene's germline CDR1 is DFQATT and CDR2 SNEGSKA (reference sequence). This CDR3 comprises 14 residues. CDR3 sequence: CSASYVRGEETQYF.

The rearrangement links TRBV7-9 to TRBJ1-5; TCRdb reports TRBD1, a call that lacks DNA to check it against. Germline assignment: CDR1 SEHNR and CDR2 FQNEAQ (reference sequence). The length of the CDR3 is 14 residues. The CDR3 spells CASSLGTGHQPQHF.

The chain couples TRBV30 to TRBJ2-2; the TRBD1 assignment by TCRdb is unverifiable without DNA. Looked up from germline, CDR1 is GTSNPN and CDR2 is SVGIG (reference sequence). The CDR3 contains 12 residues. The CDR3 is CAWTGFHGELFF.

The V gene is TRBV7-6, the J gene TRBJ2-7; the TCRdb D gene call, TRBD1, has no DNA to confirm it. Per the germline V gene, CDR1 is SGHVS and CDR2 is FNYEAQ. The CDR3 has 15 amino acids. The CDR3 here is CASSFHRDKNYEQYF.

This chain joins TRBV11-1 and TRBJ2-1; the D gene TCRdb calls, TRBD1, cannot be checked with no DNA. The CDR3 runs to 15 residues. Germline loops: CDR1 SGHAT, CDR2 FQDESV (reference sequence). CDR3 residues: CASSETGRWGNEQFF.

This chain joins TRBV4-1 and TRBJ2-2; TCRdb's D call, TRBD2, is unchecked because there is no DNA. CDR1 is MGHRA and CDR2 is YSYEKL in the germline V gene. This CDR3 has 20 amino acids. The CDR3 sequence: CASSQIGLARGSQNTGELFF.

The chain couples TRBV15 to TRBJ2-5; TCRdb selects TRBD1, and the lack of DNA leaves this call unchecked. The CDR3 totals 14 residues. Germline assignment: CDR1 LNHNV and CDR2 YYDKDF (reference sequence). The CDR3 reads CATRFWGLQETQYF. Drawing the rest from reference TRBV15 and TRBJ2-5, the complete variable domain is DAMVIQNPRYQVTQFGKPVTLSCSQTLNHNVMYWYQQKSSQAPKLLFHYYDKDFNNEADTPDNFQSRRPNTSFCFLDIRSPGLGDTAMYLCATRFWGLQETQYFGPGTRLLVL.

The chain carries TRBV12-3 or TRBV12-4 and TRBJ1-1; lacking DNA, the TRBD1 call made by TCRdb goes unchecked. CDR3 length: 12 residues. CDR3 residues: CASLGGSTEAFF.

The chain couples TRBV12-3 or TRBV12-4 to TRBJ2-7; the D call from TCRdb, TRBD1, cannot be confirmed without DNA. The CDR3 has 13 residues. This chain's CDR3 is CASSSTEQYEQYF.

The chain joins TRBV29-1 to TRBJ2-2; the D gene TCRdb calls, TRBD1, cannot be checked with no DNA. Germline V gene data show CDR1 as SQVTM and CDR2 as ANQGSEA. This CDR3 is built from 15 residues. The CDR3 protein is CSVSDSETNTGELFF.

The CDR3 is CASSPGGTPLDEQFF. The chain joins TRBV7-9 to TRBJ2-1; TCRdb picks TRBD1, but there is no DNA to check that call. Germline-derived CDR1 and CDR2 are SEHNR and FQNEAQ (reference sequence). The CDR3 is made up of 15 amino acids.

Here the CDR3 reads CASSLGHALEAFF. The chain employs TRBV5-6 and TRBJ1-1. This CDR3 is 13 amino acids long. CDR1 SGHDT and CDR2 YYEEEE come from the germline V gene.

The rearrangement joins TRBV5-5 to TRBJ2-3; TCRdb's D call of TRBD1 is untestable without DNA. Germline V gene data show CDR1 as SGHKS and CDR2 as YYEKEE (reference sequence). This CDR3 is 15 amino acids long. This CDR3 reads CASSPGDVTRPTQYF.

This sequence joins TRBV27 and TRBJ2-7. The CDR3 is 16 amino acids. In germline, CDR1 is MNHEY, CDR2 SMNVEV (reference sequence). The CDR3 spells CASSFARPGRASEQYF.

The CDR3 protein is CASSFGVGVITDTQYF. The chain links TRBV12-3 or TRBV12-4 to TRBJ2-3. The CDR3 spans 16 residues.

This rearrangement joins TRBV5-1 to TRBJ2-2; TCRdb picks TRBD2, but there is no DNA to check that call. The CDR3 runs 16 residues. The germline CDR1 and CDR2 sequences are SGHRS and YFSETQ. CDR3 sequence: CASCMGLAGDTGELFF.